This T cell receptor (beta chain) was identified in a study of lymphopenia after photon versus proton radiotherapy. Regarding the study as a whole: Larger post-nadir TCR diversity loss correlated inversely with survival in deceased patients. After the lymphocyte nadir, photon-treated repertoires showed oligoclonal expansion, especially of CD8+ Temra cells. Photon-treated patients lost naive T cells and TCR diversity; proton-treated stayed stable. Survival link was tested only in deceased patients; proton benefit remains a possibility.

TCRdb keeps only in-frame clones here, not all; method: immunoSEQ multiplex PCR. In the table there are 40,000 or so clones, approximately 90% of which are singletons. Germline CDR1 is PRHDT and CDR2 is FYEKMQ (reference sequence). The V end was cut by 3 bases, the J end by 2 bases, with 10 bases between. This CDR3 is built from 15 residues. On this clone: The antigen is not known.

Material: peripheral blood, obtained from a patient treated with photon-based radiotherapy. The TCR originated in a man aged 55 to 70 with cholangiocarcinoma. V is TRBV13 and J is TRBJ2-2, with D unclear. In DNA form, the CDR3 reads TGTGCCAGCAGCTTTGGTAGGGCCAACACCGGGGAGCTGTTTTTT. Translating gives CASSFGRANTGELFF.